This TCR beta chain was profiled in a study of T cells after yellow fever vaccination. Study findings and constraints: Most primary-vaccination clones recurred post-booster (roughly 96% CD4, around 88% CD8). Though weaker, the secondary response peaked faster, on day 5 versus 15. Bulk-population clonotypes that are abundant could appear as contaminants in FACS-sorted repertoires.

This clonotype was counted a few times. Antigen specificity is unknown. It is unclear where the CDR3 begins or ends on the DNA, so no DNA is shown, and the CDR3 is as TCRdb lists it. Each CDR3 protein gets one entry after TCRdb re-called the 5' RACE reads with MiXCR. The sample records 200,000 to 300,000 distinct CDR3 sequences, 13% being singletons. The CDR3 numbers 18 amino acids, ends counted. This sample comprised CD4+ T cells sorted from PBMCs, obtained 45 days after the yellow fever booster vaccination. The J gene is TRBJ2-7, the V gene TRBV7-5; the tabulated D call, TRBD2, remains unverified against the DNA. TRBV7-5 is a pseudogene segment. This receptor was obtained from a young man who received the YFV17D yellow fever vaccine. CDR3 sequence: CISVPEAPTRGSKYEQYF.